These T cell receptor beta chains were read from a single sample in a study of cytotoxic CD8 clonotypes in ibrutinib-treated CLL. TCRdb keeps only in-frame clones here, not all; method: immunoSEQ multiplex PCR. Among 110,000 to 150,000 clones listed, approximately 75% were seen once. The sequences come from PBMCs, collected after 12 months of ibrutinib treatment. The receptors here all came from a human donor with chronic lymphocytic leukemia. Both conserved end residues are part of each CDR3. D genes are given only for firm matches. Size values are once, few and many counts, or a class for expanded clones, and some rows have none.

clone size,J gene,V gene,D gene,CDR3 DNA,CDR3 protein
NA,TRBJ2-5,TRBV30,TRBD2,TGTGCCTGGAGTGCCCAGCGGGGGATTATGGGGGATCAAGAGACCCAGTACTTC,CAWSAQRGIMGDQETQYF
NA,TRBJ2-3,TRBV28,NA,TGTGCCAGCAAAGTGCAGGGTAGCACAGATACGCAGTATTTT,CASKVQGSTDTQYF
once,TRBJ1-6,TRBV28,NA,TGTGCCAGCACCTTATGGATCAGGAAAGCCTATAATTCACCCCTCCACTTT,CASTLWIRKAYNSPLHF
NA,TRBJ2-3,TRBV7-2,TRBD2,TGTGCCAGCAGCCATAGCCGACTAGCGGCCGGTCGCACAGATACGCAGTATTTT,CASSHSRLAAGRTDTQYF
NA,TRBJ2-2,TRBV28,NA,TGTGCCAGCAGTTTATGGGGCGGGGGCCCCCCCGGGGAGCTGTTTTTT,CASSLWGGGPPGELFF
NA,TRBJ1-1,TRBV6-1,NA,TGTGCCAGCAGAGCGGACAGCCTGAACACTGAAGCTTTCTTT,CASRADSLNTEAFF
NA,TRBJ2-1,TRBV11-3,TRBD2,TGTGCCAGCAGCCCACGGGGGGAGGGATCAATCAATGAGCAGTTCTTC,CASSPRGEGSINEQFF
NA,TRBJ2-1,TRBV7-2,TRBD1,TGTGCCAGCAGCCCGTGGGACAGCAATGAGCAGTTCTTC,CASSPWDSNEQFF
NA,TRBJ2-3,TRBV2,TRBD1,TGTGCCAGCAGTGAAAGGACAGGGTGGGGCACAGATACGCAGTATTTT,CASSERTGWGTDTQYF
NA,TRBJ2-5,TRBV18,NA,TGTGCCAGCTCACCTAACACAGGGAGATTATCTCTACGGGAGACCCAGTACTTC,CASSPNTGRLSLRETQYF
NA,TRBJ2-5,TRBV7-9,TRBD2,TGTGCCAGCAGCGGACGCTACGGGACTAGCGGGGGACGAGAGACCCAGTACTTC,CASSGRYGTSGGRETQYF
once,TRBJ2-7,TRBV5-4,NA,TGTGCCAGCAGCTTGACCGGACACTCCTACGAGCAGTACTTC,CASSLTGHSYEQYF
NA,TRBJ2-7,TRBV27,TRBD1,TGTGCCAGCAGTCGGGGACAGATTCTCTACGAGCAGTACTTC,CASSRGQILYEQYF
few,TRBJ1-6,TRBV6-5,NA,TGTGCCAGCAGTTTCCCAAATTCACCCCTCCACTTT,CASSFPNSPLHF
NA,TRBJ1-5,TRBV28,NA,TGTGCCAGTGGGGTTCGTCAGCCCCAGCATTTT,CASGVRQPQHF
once,TRBJ2-3,TRBV9,TRBD2,TGTGCCAGCAGCGTAGTAGCGGGGCCAAATACGCAGTATTTT,CASSVVAGPNTQYF
few,TRBJ2-7,TRBV30,TRBD2,TGTGCCTGGAGGCAGACTAGCGGGAGCCGGTACGAGCAGTACTTC,CAWRQTSGSRYEQYF
NA,TRBJ1-3,TRBV6-5,NA,TGTGCCAGCAGCTACCAGCGGGCAGGGGCCGGAAACACCATATATTTT,CASSYQRAGAGNTIYF
once,TRBJ2-1,TRBV11-2,NA,TGTGCCAGCAGCTTAGGAGACAGAAATGAGCAGTTCTTC,CASSLGDRNEQFF
NA,TRBJ2-7,TRBV19,NA,TGTGCCAGTAGTGCCACCGACTGGCAGGGAGAATACGAGCAGTACTTC,CASSATDWQGEYEQYF
NA,TRBJ2-7,TRBV6-1,NA,TGTGCCAGCGGGCAGGGCTACGAGCAGTACTTC,CASGQGYEQYF
NA,TRBJ2-7,TRBV30,NA,TGTGCCTGGAGTGTACTTGACGAGCAGTACTTC,CAWSVLDEQYF
NA,TRBJ1-2,TRBV7-8,NA,TGTGCCAGCAGCTCCACCGGGGGCCTCGGCTATGGCTACACCTTC,CASSSTGGLGYGYTF
NA,TRBJ1-4,TRBV28,TRBD1,TGTGCCAGCAGTTTTGCAGGGGGCGGGAAACTGTTTTTT,CASSFAGGGKLFF
NA,TRBJ2-7,TRBV9,TRBD2,TGTGCCAGCAGCCCACGTCTGACTAGCGGGGGCTACGAGCAGTACTTC,CASSPRLTSGGYEQYF
NA,TRBJ1-5,TRBV2,NA,TGTGCCAGCAGTGGGCTGTTTAGCAATCAGCCCCAGCATTTT,CASSGLFSNQPQHF
once,TRBJ2-7,TRBV7-9,NA,TGTGCCAGCAGCTTAGAGTTGCGGCCCTACGAGCAGTACTTC,CASSLELRPYEQYF
NA,TRBJ2-7,TRBV18,NA,TGTGCCAGCTCATACTCGGGACCACAGGGATTCCACGAGCAGTACTTC,CASSYSGPQGFHEQYF
few,TRBJ2-7,TRBV2,NA,TGTGCCACCCAGAGGGGGGCGCGATACGAGCAGTACTTC,CATQRGARYEQYF
NA,TRBJ1-2,TRBV5-1,NA,TGCGCCAGCAGCTCCGGACGGACGGATGGCTACACCTTC,CASSSGRTDGYTF
NA,TRBJ1-1,TRBV30,TRBD1,TGTGCCTGGGACAGGGGATGGAACACTGAAGCTTTCTTT,CAWDRGWNTEAFF
NA,TRBJ2-7,TRBV19,NA,TGTGCCACCGGGCGGGGGCTCCCCTACGAGCAGTACTTC,CATGRGLPYEQYF
NA,TRBJ1-5,TRBV30,TRBD1,TGTGCCTGGAGTCCGGGACAGGGCGTTCAGCCCCAGCATTTT,CAWSPGQGVQPQHF
NA,TRBJ1-5,TRBV6-1,NA,TGTGCCAGCAGTGAGCGAGTTAATCAGCCCCAGCATTTT,CASSERVNQPQHF
NA,TRBJ1-2,TRBV7-9,NA,TGTGCCAGCAGCCCAGAGGTATATGGCTACACCTTC,CASSPEVYGYTF